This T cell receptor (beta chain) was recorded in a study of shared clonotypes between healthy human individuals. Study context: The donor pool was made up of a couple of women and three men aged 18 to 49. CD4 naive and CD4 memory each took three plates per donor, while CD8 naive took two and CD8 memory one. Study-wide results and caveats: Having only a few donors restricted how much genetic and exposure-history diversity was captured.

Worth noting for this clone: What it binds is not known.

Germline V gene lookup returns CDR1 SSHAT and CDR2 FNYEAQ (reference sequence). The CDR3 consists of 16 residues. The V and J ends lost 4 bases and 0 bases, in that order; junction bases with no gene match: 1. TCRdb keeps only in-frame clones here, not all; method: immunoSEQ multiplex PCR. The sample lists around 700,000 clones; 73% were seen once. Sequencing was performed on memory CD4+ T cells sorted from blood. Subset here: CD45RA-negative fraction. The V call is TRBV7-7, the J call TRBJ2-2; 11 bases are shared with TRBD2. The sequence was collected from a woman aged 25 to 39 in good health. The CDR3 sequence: CASSSTSGANTGELFF. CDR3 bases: TGTGCCAGCAGCTCGACTAGCGGGGCGAACACCGGGGAGCTGTTTTTT.